Below, 17 T cell receptor beta chains from the same sample are listed, as sequenced in a study of blood T cell repertoires in COVID-19. Assay used: immunoSEQ multiplex PCR; TCRdb lists only in-frame clones, some missing. The sample shows under 350,000 clones, roughly 86% of them seen only once. The sequencing sample was made of peripheral blood. Receptors originate from a man between 18 and 35 years old with active or convalescent COVID-19.

A remark on this clone: Other DNA sequences in the same sample also yield this CDR3. This chain uses TRBV7-9 with TRBJ1-2; D is unresolved. The CDR3 totals 15 residues. Trimming pared 1 base from V and 1 base from J, leaving 10 bases between. Germline V lookup: CDR1 SEHNR, CDR2 FQNEAQ (reference sequence). CDR3 sequence (DNA): TGTGCCAGCAGCTTAGGAACACAAAATAACTATGGCTACACCTTC. This encodes CASSLGTQNNYGYTF.

V usage is TRBV7-2 and J usage is TRBJ2-7; D unresolved. CDR1 is SGHTA and CDR2 is FQGNSA in the germline V gene. The CDR3 is 15 amino acids. Trimming took off 1 base at V and 0 bases at J, with 10 bases between the two ends. The CDR3 loop reads CASSLGYWSSYEQYF. For the CDR3, the DNA is TGTGCCAGCAGCTTAGGCTACTGGAGCTCCTACGAGCAGTACTTC.

This chain uses TRBV7-9 with TRBJ2-1; TRBD2 agrees at 10 bases. This CDR3 is 15 amino acids long. Germline CDR1 is SEHNR and CDR2 is FQNEAQ (reference sequence). Trimming cost V 5 bases and J 6 bases; bases outside gene matches: 7. CDR3 in amino acids: CASSLGTSVTNEQFF. CDR3 bases: TGTGCCAGCAGCCTAGGGACTAGCGTAACCAATGAGCAGTTCTTC.

V gene TRBV15 combines with J gene TRBJ2-3; 7 bases fit TRBD2. The V and J ends lost 10 bases and 1 base, in that order; junction bases with no gene match: 5. Germline CDR1 and CDR2: LNHNV and YYDKDF (reference sequence). The CDR3 totals 13 residues. The CDR3 DNA is TGTGCCATACAGCGGGGCGGCACAGATACGCAGTATTTT. This codes for CAIQRGGTDTQYF.

This clone was detected once. The CDR3 DNA sequence: TGTGCCTGGACCCCTCCGGGTAGCTCCTACGAGCAGTACTTC. Its translation is CAWTPPGSSYEQYF. V usage is TRBV30 and J usage is TRBJ2-7; no clear D. The V gene's germline CDR1 is GTSNPN and CDR2 SVGIG (reference sequence). The CDR3 is made up of 14 amino acids. Deletions cut 4 bases from V and 0 bases from J, with 13 bases between.

The rearrangement joins TRBV28 to TRBJ2-1; TRBD1 matches at 10 bases. CDR1 is MDHEN and CDR2 is SYDVKM in the germline V gene. V trimming: 7 bases; J trimming: 8 bases; junction bases outside the gene matches: 8. This CDR3 contains 14 residues. The CDR3 bases are TGTGCCAGCAATCCGGGACAGGGGCTTCATGAGCAGTTCTTC. Its protein product is CASNPGQGLHEQFF.

This clone was recorded once. J is TRBJ2-1 and V is TRBV28, with 7 bases that match TRBD1. Trimming took 5 bases from V and 10 from J; bases not matched to a gene: 8. CDR3 length: 13 residues. Germline V gene sequence: CDR1 MDHEN, CDR2 SYDVKM. The CDR3 sequence: CASSPGGGAEQFF. Here the CDR3 DNA reads TGTGCCAGCAGTCCAGGGGGTGGGGCAGAGCAGTTCTTC.

The rearrangement joins TRBV7-9 to TRBJ1-1; no clear D gene. Germline V gives CDR1 SEHNR, CDR2 FQNEAQ (reference sequence). V was trimmed by 5 bases and J by 5 bases, leaving 15 bases between them. This CDR3 has 14 amino acids. In nucleotides, the CDR3 is TGTGCCAGCAGCCCCCCCGGACGGGAGACTGAAGCTTTCTTT. Translation gives CASSPPGRETEAFF.

This clone was recorded at least ten times. This chain uses TRBV6-4 with TRBJ2-1; the match to TRBD1 covers 11 bases. CDR1 MRHNA and CDR2 SNTAGT come from the germline V gene. The CDR3 is made up of 15 amino acids. The ends lost 5 bases at V and 3 bases at J; junction bases unmatched: 3. CDR3: CASSNGTGGYNEQFF. DNA for the CDR3: TGTGCCAGCAGTAACGGGACAGGGGGCTACAATGAGCAGTTCTTC.

The chain couples TRBV18 to TRBJ1-1; perhaps TRBD1 as D (6 bases). This CDR3 has 12 residues. Germline CDR1 reads KGHSH; CDR2 reads LQKENI. Deletions cut 9 bases from V and 8 bases from J, with 16 bases between. CDR3: CASHPGASEAFF. The CDR3, as DNA: TGTGCCAGTCATCCAGGGGCTAGCGAAGCTTTCTTT.

The rearrangement joins TRBV5-1 to TRBJ2-1, with 12 bases that match TRBD2. V was clipped by 4 bases and J by 9 bases; unmatched bases: 8. The CDR3 has 15 amino acids. The germline CDR1 and CDR2 sequences are SGHRS and YFSETQ. The CDR3 spells CASSVTSGGTGEQFF. The DNA of the CDR3 is TGCGCCAGCAGCGTGACTAGCGGGGGTACAGGTGAGCAGTTCTTC.

This clone was detected once. The chain carries TRBV5-1 and TRBJ1-4; no clear D gene. This CDR3 spans 13 amino acids. V lost 0 bases, J lost 3 bases, and 3 bases lay in between. From germline, CDR1 is SGHRS and CDR2 YFSETQ. The CDR3 region has the DNA TGCGCCAGCAGCTTGGGAGCTAATGAAAAACTGTTTTTT. It specifies CASSLGANEKLFF.

The count of this clone is one. This sequence joins TRBV27 and TRBJ1-2; D not certain. The CDR3 totals 13 residues. V lost 5 bases, J lost 3 bases, and 10 bases lay in between. Germline-derived CDR1 and CDR2 are MNHEY and SMNVEV (reference sequence). This CDR3 reads CASSPGLHYGYTF. As DNA, the CDR3 is TGTGCCAGCAGTCCCGGTTTACACTATGGCTACACCTTC.

The chain uses TRBV6-6 and TRBJ1-1; D is possibly TRBD1 (5 bases). The germline V and J ends were trimmed by 8 bases and 4 bases, with 20 bases remaining between them. CDR1 is MNHNY, CDR2 SVGAGI, per germline (reference sequence). The CDR3 is 15 residues long. The CDR3 sequence: CASPLGQRGGTEAFF. CDR3 nucleotide sequence: TGTGCCAGCCCTCTAGGTCAAAGGGGAGGCACTGAAGCTTTCTTT.

The chain has TRBV5-5 and TRBJ2-5, with unresolved D. Germline values: CDR1 SGHKS, CDR2 YYEKEE (reference sequence). This CDR3 spans 14 amino acids. V lost 3 bases, J lost 4 bases, and 13 bases lay in between. In DNA, the CDR3 is TGTGCCAGCAGCTATAACAGCCAGGCAGAGACCCAGTACTTC. Amino acid sequence: CASSYNSQAETQYF.

The V call is TRBV11-3, the J call TRBJ1-1; D perhaps matches TRBD1 (5 bases). The CDR3 covers 16 residues. The V end was cut by 5 bases, the J end by 2 bases, with 18 bases between. The germline V gene encodes CDR1 SGHNT and CDR2 YENEEA. The CDR3 here is CASSRLGEGRNTEAFF. In DNA, the CDR3 is TGTGCCAGCAGCCGCCTTGGGGAGGGGCGTAACACTGAAGCTTTCTTT. Variable domain in full (rest from reference TRBV11-3 and TRBJ1-1): EAGVVQSPRYKIIEKKQPVAFWCNPISGHNTLYWYLQNLGQGPELLIRYENEEAVDDSQLPKDRFSAERLKGVDSTLKIQPAELGDSAVYLCASSRLGEGRNTEAFFGQGTRLTVV.

CDR3 sequence: CASSLDSLNEQFF. The CDR3 nucleotides read TGTGCCAGCAGCCTAGACAGCCTGAATGAGCAGTTCTTC. The chain combines TRBV7-9 with TRBJ2-1; TRBD1 might be the D (5 bases). Deletions cut 5 bases from V and 7 bases from J, with 12 bases between. Germline CDR1 reads SEHNR; CDR2 reads FQNEAQ (reference sequence). The CDR3 is 13 amino acids. The full variable domain, with the rest looked up from reference TRBV7-9 and TRBJ2-1, is DTGVSQNPRHKITKRGQNVTFRCDPISEHNRLYWYRQTLGQGPEFLTYFQNEAQLEKSRLLSDRFSAERPKGSFSTLEIQRTEQGDSAMYLCASSLDSLNEQFFGPGTRLTVL.